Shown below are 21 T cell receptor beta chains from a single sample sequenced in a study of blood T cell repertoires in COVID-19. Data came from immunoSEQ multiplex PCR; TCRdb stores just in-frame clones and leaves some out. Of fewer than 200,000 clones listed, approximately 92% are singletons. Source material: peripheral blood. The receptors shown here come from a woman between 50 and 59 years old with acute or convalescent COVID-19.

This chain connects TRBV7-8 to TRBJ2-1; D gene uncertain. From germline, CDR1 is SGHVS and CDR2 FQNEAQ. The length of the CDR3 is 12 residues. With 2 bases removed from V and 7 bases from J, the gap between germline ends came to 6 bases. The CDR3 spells CASSLILNEQFF. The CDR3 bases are TGTGCCAGCAGCTTAATATTGAATGAGCAGTTCTTC.

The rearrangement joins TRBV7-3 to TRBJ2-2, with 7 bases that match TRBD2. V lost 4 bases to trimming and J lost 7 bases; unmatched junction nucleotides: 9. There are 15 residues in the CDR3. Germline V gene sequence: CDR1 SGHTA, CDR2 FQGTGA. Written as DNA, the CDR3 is TGTGCCAGCAGCTCGGGAGGCGGGGCGGGCGGGGAGCTGTTTTTT. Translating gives CASSSGGGAGGELFF.

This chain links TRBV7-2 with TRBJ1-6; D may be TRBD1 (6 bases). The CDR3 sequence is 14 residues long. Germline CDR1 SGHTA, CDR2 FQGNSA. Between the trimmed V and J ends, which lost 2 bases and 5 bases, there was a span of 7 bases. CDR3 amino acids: CASSLSGDNSPLHF. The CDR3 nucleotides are TGTGCCAGCAGCTTATCAGGGGATAATTCACCCCTCCACTTT.

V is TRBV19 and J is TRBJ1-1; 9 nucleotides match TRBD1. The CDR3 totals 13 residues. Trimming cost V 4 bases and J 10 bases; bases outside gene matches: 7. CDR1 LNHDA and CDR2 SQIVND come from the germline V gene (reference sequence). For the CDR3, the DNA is TGTGCCAGTAGTAATGCCGGGACAGGGATAGCTTTCTTT. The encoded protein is CASSNAGTGIAFF.

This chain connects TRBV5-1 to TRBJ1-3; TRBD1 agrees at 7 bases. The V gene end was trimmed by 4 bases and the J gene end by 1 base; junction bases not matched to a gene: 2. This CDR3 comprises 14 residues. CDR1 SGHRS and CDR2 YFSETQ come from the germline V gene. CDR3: CASSPGQSGNTIYF. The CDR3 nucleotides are TGCGCCAGCAGCCCGGGACAGTCTGGAAACACCATATATTTT.

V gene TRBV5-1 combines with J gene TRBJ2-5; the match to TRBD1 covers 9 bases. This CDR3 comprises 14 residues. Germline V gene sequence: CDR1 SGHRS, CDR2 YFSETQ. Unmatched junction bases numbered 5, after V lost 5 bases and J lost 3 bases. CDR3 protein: CASSYGQGKETQYF. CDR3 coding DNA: TGCGCCAGCAGTTACGGACAGGGGAAAGAGACCCAGTACTTC.

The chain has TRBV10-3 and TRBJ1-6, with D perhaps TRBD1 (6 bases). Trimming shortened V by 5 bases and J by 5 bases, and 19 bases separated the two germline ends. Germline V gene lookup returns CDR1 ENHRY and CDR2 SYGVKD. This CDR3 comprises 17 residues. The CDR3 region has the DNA TGTGCCATCAGTCAGGGGAGCTGGGGGTCGGATAATTCACCCCTCCACTTT. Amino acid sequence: CAISQGSWGSDNSPLHF.

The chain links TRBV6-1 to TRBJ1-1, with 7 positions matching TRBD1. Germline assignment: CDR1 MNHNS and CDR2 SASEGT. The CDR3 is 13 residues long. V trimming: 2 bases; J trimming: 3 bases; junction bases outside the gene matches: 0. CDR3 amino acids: CASSETGDTEAFF. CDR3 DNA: TGTGCCAGCAGTGAAACAGGGGACACTGAAGCTTTCTTT.

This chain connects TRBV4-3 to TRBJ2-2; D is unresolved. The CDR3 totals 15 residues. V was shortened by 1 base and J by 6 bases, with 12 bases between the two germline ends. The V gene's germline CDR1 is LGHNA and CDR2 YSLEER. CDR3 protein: CASSQGLERSGELFF. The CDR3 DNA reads TGCGCCAGCAGCCAAGGCCTAGAAAGGTCCGGGGAGCTGTTTTTT.

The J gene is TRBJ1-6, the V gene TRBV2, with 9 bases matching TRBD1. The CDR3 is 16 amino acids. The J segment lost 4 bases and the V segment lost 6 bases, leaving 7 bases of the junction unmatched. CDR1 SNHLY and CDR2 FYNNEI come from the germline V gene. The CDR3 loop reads CASRLDRGQYNSPLHF. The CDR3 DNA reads TGTGCCAGCAGACTGGACAGGGGCCAATATAATTCACCCCTCCACTTT.

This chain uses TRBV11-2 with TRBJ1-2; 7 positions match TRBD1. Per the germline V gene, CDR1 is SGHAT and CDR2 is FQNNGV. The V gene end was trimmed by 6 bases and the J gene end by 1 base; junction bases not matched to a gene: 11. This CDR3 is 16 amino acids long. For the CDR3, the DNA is TGTGCCAGCAGGTCCATTCTCAGGGGGAGTAACTATGGCTACACCTTC. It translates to CASRSILRGSNYGYTF.

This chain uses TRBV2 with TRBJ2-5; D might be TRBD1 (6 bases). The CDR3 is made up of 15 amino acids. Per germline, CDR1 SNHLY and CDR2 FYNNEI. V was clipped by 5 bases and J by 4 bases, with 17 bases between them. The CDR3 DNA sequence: TGTGCCAGCAGTCCAGGGGTTTCGGTAAGAGAGACCCAGTACTTC. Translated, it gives CASSPGVSVRETQYF.

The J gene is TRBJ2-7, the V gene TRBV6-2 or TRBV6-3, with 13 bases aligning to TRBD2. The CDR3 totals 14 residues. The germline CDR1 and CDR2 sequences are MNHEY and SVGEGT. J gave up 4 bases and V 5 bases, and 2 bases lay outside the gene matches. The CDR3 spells CASSRTSGSYEQYF. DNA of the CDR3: TGTGCCAGCAGTCGGACTAGCGGGAGTTACGAGCAGTACTTC.

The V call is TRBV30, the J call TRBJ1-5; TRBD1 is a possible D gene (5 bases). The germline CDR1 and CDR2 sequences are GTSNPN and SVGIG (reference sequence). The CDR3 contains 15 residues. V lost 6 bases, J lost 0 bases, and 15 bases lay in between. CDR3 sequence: CACQTGTHSNQPQHF. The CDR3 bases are TGTGCCTGCCAAACAGGAACCCATAGCAATCAGCCCCAGCATTTT.

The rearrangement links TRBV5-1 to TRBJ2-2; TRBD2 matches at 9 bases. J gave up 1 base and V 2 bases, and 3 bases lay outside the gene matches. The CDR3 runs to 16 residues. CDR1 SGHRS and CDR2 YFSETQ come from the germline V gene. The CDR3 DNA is TGCGCCAGCAGCTTCTTAGCGGGGGAGAACACCGGGGAGCTGTTTTTT. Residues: CASSFLAGENTGELFF.

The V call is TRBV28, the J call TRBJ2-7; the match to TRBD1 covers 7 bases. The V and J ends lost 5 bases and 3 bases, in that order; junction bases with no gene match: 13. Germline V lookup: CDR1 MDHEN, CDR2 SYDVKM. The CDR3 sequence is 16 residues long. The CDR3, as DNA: TGTGCCAGCAGTCTGACTCAGGGGGAGCCTTACTACGAGCAGTACTTC. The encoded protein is CASSLTQGEPYYEQYF.

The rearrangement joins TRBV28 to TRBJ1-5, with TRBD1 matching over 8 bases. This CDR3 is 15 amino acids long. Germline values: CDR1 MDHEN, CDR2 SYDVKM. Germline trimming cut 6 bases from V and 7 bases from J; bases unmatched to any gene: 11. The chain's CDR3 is CASSPIRTGSQPQHF. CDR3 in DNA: TGTGCCAGCAGCCCGATCCGGACAGGGTCCCAGCCCCAGCATTTT.

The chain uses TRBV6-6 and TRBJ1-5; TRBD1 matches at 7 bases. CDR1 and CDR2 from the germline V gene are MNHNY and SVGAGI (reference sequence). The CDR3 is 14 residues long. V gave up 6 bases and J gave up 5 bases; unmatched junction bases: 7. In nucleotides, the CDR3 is TGTGCCAGCAGAATAGGACAGGAGCATCAGCCCCAGCATTTT. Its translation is CASRIGQEHQPQHF.

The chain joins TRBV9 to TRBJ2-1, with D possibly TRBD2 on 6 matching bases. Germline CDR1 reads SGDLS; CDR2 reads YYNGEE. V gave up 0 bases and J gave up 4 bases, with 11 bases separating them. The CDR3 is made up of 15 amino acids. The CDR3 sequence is CASSVGLGLYNEQFF. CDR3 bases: TGTGCCAGCAGCGTAGGACTAGGGTTATACAATGAGCAGTTCTTC.

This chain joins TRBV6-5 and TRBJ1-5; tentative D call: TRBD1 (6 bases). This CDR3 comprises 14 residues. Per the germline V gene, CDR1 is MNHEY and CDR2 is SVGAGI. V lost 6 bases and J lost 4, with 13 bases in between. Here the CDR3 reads CASRGRQANQPQHF. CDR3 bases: TGTGCCAGCAGGGGACGACAGGCTAATCAGCCCCAGCATTTT.

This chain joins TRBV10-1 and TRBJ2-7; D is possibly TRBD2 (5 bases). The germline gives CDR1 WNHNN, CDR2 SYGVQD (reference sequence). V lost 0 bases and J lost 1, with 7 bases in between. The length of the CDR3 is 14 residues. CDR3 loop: CASSESRTSYEQYF. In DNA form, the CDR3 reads TGCGCCAGCAGTGAGTCGAGGACTTCCTACGAGCAGTACTTC.